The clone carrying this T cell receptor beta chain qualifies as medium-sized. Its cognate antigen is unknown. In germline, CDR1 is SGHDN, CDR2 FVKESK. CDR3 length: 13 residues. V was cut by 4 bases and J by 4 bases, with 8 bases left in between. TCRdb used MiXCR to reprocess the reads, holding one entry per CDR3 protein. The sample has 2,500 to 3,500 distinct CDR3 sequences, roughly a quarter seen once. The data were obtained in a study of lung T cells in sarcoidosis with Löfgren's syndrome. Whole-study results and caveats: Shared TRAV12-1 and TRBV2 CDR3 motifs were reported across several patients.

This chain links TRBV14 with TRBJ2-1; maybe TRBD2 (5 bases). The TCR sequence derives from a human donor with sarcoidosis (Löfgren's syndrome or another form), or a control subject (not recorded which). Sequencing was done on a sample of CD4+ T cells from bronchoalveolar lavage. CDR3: CASSRGEYNEQFF. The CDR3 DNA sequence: TGTGCCAGCAGCCGTGGGGAGTACAATGAGCAGTTCTTC.